Presented here are 20 T cell receptor beta chains from one specimen sequenced in a study of T cell repertoires in cytomegalovirus infection. Each CDR3 protein gets one entry after TCRdb re-called the reads with MiXCR. The sample lists 150,000 to 200,000 distinct CDR3 sequences; about 20% were seen once. The source material was PBMCs. The source is a human donor in good health (CMV status not recorded). Some clones in this sample may be carry-over from other donors' samples.

A few counts support this clonotype. This rearrangement joins TRBV7-6 to TRBJ1-1; tentatively, D is TRBD1 (5 bases). From germline, CDR1 is SGHVS and CDR2 FNYEAQ. Trimming removed 5 bases at V and 1 base at J, with 17 bases between. The CDR3 is made up of 16 amino acids. As DNA, the CDR3 is TGTGCCAGCAGCCTAACACGACAGTTGGGGAACACTGAAGCTTTCTTT. Its translation: CASSLTRQLGNTEAFF.

This clonotype was recorded at least ten times. This chain connects TRBV7-2 to TRBJ2-7; 11 nucleotides align to TRBD2. Germline V gives CDR1 SGHTA, CDR2 FQGNSA. V shed 5 bases, J shed 6 bases, and the junction held 12 bases outside the gene matches. The CDR3 spans 16 residues. The DNA for the CDR3 is TGTGCCAGCAGCATTAGGCTACTAGCGGGAGCCTCCGAGCAGTACTTC. Translated, it gives CASSIRLLAGASEQYF.

There are many counts of this clonotype. The J gene is TRBJ2-7, the V gene TRBV28; TRBD2 is a possible D gene (5 bases). V dropped 6 bases and J dropped 6 bases, with 12 bases sitting between them. CDR3 length equals 12 residues. The germline V gene encodes CDR1 MDHEN and CDR2 SYDVKM. In nucleotides, the CDR3 is TGTGCCAGCAGCCACACTAGTTCCGAGCAGTACTTC. Amino acid sequence: CASSHTSSEQYF.

The rearrangement links TRBV4-2 to TRBJ1-5, with no clear D. This CDR3 contains 15 residues. Germline loops: CDR1 LGHNA, CDR2 YNFKEQ. Trimming removed 5 bases from V and 1 base from J, with 12 bases in between. CDR3 in amino acids: CASSSNSGSNQPQHF. CDR3 DNA sequence: TGTGCCAGCAGCTCTAACTCGGGAAGCAATCAGCCCCAGCATTTT.

The V and J genes are TRBV20-1 and TRBJ2-7; D unclear. The CDR3 has 14 amino acids. V lost 5 bases to trimming and J lost 0 bases, with 14 bases between them. CDR1 and CDR2 (germline): DFQATT, SNEGSKA (reference sequence). CDR3 in DNA: TGCAGTGCTCGAGCCTTGTCTAGCTCCTACGAGCAGTACTTC. This translates into CSARALSSSYEQYF.

With respect to this clonotype: A much larger clone is a single base away; this may be a read error. The V call is TRBV4-3, the J call TRBJ2-7; the D is unclear. The CDR3 consists of 14 residues. The germline V and J ends were trimmed by 3 bases and 3 bases, with 12 bases remaining between them. The germline CDR1 and CDR2 sequences are LGHNA and YSLEER. The CDR3 loop reads CASSHDRKNYEQYF. CDR3 coding DNA: TGCGCCAGCAGCCATGATAGAAAAAACTACGAGCAGTACTTC.

On this clonotype itself: This may arise from a read error, as a much more abundant clone is one base away. This CDR3 fails to terminate in the conserved phenylalanine or tryptophan, so it likely reflects a read error. The CDR3 loop is CASSADRQRYTV. The CDR3 DNA reads as TGTGCCAGCAGTGCGGACCGACAGCGATACACCGTC. The chain is built from TRBV5-6 and TRBJ1-2; weak D call: TRBD1 (5 bases). The CDR3 is 12 amino acids. Germline lookup yields CDR1 SGHDT and CDR2 YYEEEE. Trimming left V 5 bases short and J 11 bases short, with 16 bases between.

The chain employs TRBV5-1 and TRBJ2-1; D uncertain. Germline V gives CDR1 SGHRS, CDR2 YFSETQ. V lost 0 bases to trimming and J lost 5 bases, with 9 bases between them. The CDR3 covers 14 residues. Here the CDR3 reads CASSLAPGDNEQFF. The CDR3 DNA reads as TGCGCCAGCAGCTTGGCCCCAGGAGACAATGAGCAGTTCTTC.

This clonotype was counted a few times. V and J are TRBV6-6 and TRBJ2-2, with 7 bases aligning to TRBD1. The CDR3 extends over 16 amino acids. Losses at the gene ends were 6 bases for V and 4 bases for J; bases not matched to a gene: 11. Per germline, CDR1 MNHNY and CDR2 SVGAGI (reference sequence). The CDR3: CASRSPKQGSTGELFF. The CDR3 DNA is TGTGCCAGCAGAAGCCCTAAACAGGGGAGCACCGGGGAGCTGTTTTTT.

The J gene is TRBJ1-5, the V gene TRBV20-1; 7 nucleotides align to TRBD1. Per the germline V gene, CDR1 is DFQATT and CDR2 is SNEGSKA (reference sequence). This CDR3 has 12 amino acids. Trimming took 5 bases from V and 9 from J; bases not matched to a gene: 7. CDR3 sequence (DNA): TGCAGTGCTGGGCGACAGGGCAGGCCCCAGCATTTT. This codes for CSAGRQGRPQHF.

There are many counts of this clonotype. This chain connects TRBV7-2 to TRBJ2-5; D might be TRBD1 (6 bases). The germline V gene has CDR1 SGHTA and CDR2 FQGNSA. V lost 2 bases and J 9 bases, leaving 7 bases between the germline ends. This CDR3 is built from 11 residues. The CDR3 region has the DNA TGTGCCAGCAGCTTAACAGGGCCCCAGTACTTC. This codes for CASSLTGPQYF.

This clonotype was seen more than once but under ten times. CDR3 loop: CASSDGAPRQPQHF. CDR3 DNA: TGTGCCAGCAGTGACGGGGCCCCTCGGCAGCCCCAGCATTTT. The V call is TRBV2, the J call TRBJ1-5; possible D gene TRBD1, 5 bases. Per the germline V gene, CDR1 is SNHLY and CDR2 is FYNNEI. V was cut by 3 bases and J by 7 bases, with 13 bases left in between. The CDR3 has 14 residues.

V usage is TRBV19 and J usage is TRBJ1-4; D remains ambiguous. Germline V lookup: CDR1 LNHDA, CDR2 SQIVND (reference sequence). V dropped 3 bases and J dropped 3 bases, with 11 bases sitting between them. The CDR3 has 15 residues. As DNA, the CDR3 is TGTGCCAGTAGTATCGACCGTCACTCTAATGAAAAACTGTTTTTT. Translation gives CASSIDRHSNEKLFF. Complete variable domain (other parts from reference TRBV19 and TRBJ1-4): DGGITQSPKYLFRKEGQNVTLSCEQNLNHDAMYWYRQDPGQGLRLIYYSQIVNDFQKGDIAEGYSVSREKKESFPLTVTSAQKNPTAFYLCASSIDRHSNEKLFFGSGTQLSVL.

This clonotype has ten or more counts. The chain carries TRBV7-2 and TRBJ2-5, with D perhaps matching TRBD2 (5 bases). Trimming left V 5 bases short and J 5 bases short, with 12 bases between. The CDR3 spans 13 residues. The germline CDR1 and CDR2 sequences are SGHTA and FQGNSA. The CDR3 loop is CASSPGLRETQYF. The DNA of the CDR3 is TGTGCCAGCAGCCCGGGATTGCGGGAGACCCAGTACTTC.

The chain links TRBV28 to TRBJ1-3; no clear D. Germline V gives CDR1 MDHEN, CDR2 SYDVKM. This CDR3 region has 14 residues. V was pared by 6 bases and J by 0 bases, with 9 bases between. CDR3 in DNA: TGTGCCAGCAGCAAGACAAGCTCTGGAAACACCATATATTTT. Translation gives CASSKTSSGNTIYF. Drawing the rest from reference TRBV28 and TRBJ1-3, the complete variable domain is DVKVTQSSRYLVKRTGEKVFLECVQDMDHENMFWYRQDPGLGLRLIYFSYDVKMKEKGDIPEGYSVSREKKERFSLILESASTNQTSMYLCASSKTSSGNTIYFGEGSWLTVV.

This clonotype was seen only a few times. The chain uses TRBV7-4 and TRBJ2-7; D gene ambiguous. The ends were cut back, 1 base at V and 5 bases at J, with 12 bases in the middle. The CDR3 length is 14 residues. The germline V gene encodes CDR1 SGHVT and CDR2 SQSDAQ. CDR3 sequence: CASSLEAPRDEQYF. DNA for the CDR3: TGTGCCAGCAGCTTAGAGGCGCCCCGAGACGAGCAGTACTTC.

This clonotype appeared a few times. The genes are TRBV6-2 or TRBV6-3 and TRBJ2-3; no firm D call. Germline values: CDR1 MNHEY, CDR2 SVGEGT. The CDR3 is 9 amino acids. The V end lost 8 bases, the J end lost 11 bases, and 8 bases lay between the germline ends. CDR3 nucleotide sequence: TGTGCCAGCGGAACCCTGCAGTATTTT. Its translation: CASGTLQYF.

This clonotype was found a few times. The chain is built from TRBV23-1 and TRBJ1-6, with D maybe TRBD1 (5 bases). TRBV23-1 is an open reading frame, and its role is uncertain. The CDR3 extends over 12 amino acids. The CDR3 loop is CVGPEPGSPLHF. The CDR3 DNA is TGCGTGGGGCCAGAGCCCGGTTCACCCCTCCACTTT.

This clonotype showed up many times. This rearrangement joins TRBV6-6 to TRBJ1-1, with D unresolved. CDR1 is MNHNY, CDR2 SVGAGI, per germline (reference sequence). There are 12 residues in the CDR3. With 2 bases removed from V and 1 base from J, the gap between germline ends came to 2 bases. The chain's CDR3 is CASSYPNTEAFF. Written as DNA, the CDR3 is TGTGCCAGCAGTTACCCGAACACTGAAGCTTTCTTT.

This clonotype was counted at least ten times. This chain joins TRBV28 and TRBJ2-2; TRBD1 matches at 7 bases. The J segment lost 4 bases and the V segment lost 7 bases, leaving 12 bases of the junction unmatched. Germline CDR1 and CDR2: MDHEN and SYDVKM. The CDR3 spans 16 residues. The CDR3 region is CASNPVGTASTGELFF. DNA of the CDR3: TGTGCCAGCAATCCGGTAGGGACAGCGAGCACCGGGGAGCTGTTTTTT.